The sequence of this TCR beta chain was determined in a study of blood T cell repertoires in COVID-19. Across the whole study: Sites in the United States, Italy and Spain provided acute and convalescent COVID-19 samples. Sample material is recorded as cDNA or gDNA derived from T cells, B-cell-depleted T cells, or PBMCs.

Original handling: Reference gene primer amplification yielded estimated nucleated cell counts. Measured with immunoSEQ multiplex PCR; TCRdb has only the in-frame clones, and not every one. That table is the source of V, J and clone size, and D and trimming were worked out from the DNA. The data show roughly 240,000 clones, roughly 85% seen once. Germline CDR1 ENHRY, CDR2 SYGVKD. Unmatched junction bases numbered 7, after V lost 6 bases and J lost 10 bases. The CDR3 sequence is 14 residues long. The V and J genes are TRBV10-3 and TRBJ1-6; 9 nucleotides line up with TRBD1. Sequences were obtained from PBMCs or T cells enriched from blood (not recorded which). This clonotype originated in a woman aged 45-65 years with acute COVID-19. CDR3: CAIRSTGGGSPLHF. CDR3 in DNA: TGTGCCATCAGATCAACAGGGGGCGGATCACCCCTCCACTTT.